The rows below give T cell receptor beta chains drawn from one sample of a study of T-cell reconstitution after alpha-beta-depleted transplantation in children. Using its own MiXCR run on the PCR reads, TCRdb lists one record per CDR3 protein. The sample includes about 150,000 distinct CDR3 sequences, 11% seen only once; the top ten take about 13%. This specimen was PBMCs, taken before TCRalphabeta/CD19-depleted stem cell transplant. The receptors derive from a boy younger than 10 with acute myeloid leukemia, due to receive a stem cell transplant. The conserved cysteine and the conserved F or W are not part of the CDR3 here.

V gene	J gene	CDR3 protein
TRBV20-1	TRBJ2-3	SAYRDYDRDTQY
TRBV4-1	TRBJ2-7	ASSRRLAGEDEQY
TRBV5-1	TRBJ2-3	ASSLGLAGPTDTQS
TRBV5-1	TRBJ2-1	ASILEQASYNEQF
TRBV30	TRBJ2-1	AWSGGTSGGAYNEQF
TRBV7-6	TRBJ1-1	ASSPMFGIGTEAF
TRBV9	TRBJ1-3	ASSATGNSGNTIY
TRBV3-1	TRBJ1-1	ASSQELGGTEAF
TRBV2	TRBJ1-5	ASSDRKGTGNQPQH
TRBV27	TRBJ2-1	ASSLTGGNEQF
TRBV23-1	TRBJ2-7	ASSQSGRRVHEQY
TRBV28	TRBJ2-4	ASSFVQGTQY
TRBV10-1	TRBJ2-5	ASSEGQGSQETQY
TRBV5-1	TRBJ1-5	ASSLAPGSRDTQPQH
TRBV12-3/TRBV12-4	TRBJ2-1	ASSSAQRVDNEQF
TRBV29-1	TRBJ2-7	SVEDPGNAPGEEQY
TRBV3-1	TRBJ2-3	ASSQVAPGTDTQY
TRBV2	TRBJ1-5	ASSAINQPQH
TRBV4-1	TRBJ1-3	ASASRGLTGNTIY
TRBV7-9	TRBJ2-1	ASTRGTGSGLRSEQF
TRBV4-1	TRBJ2-6	ASSQGSGFSGANVLT
TRBV20-1	TRBJ2-1	SAFTRRSYNEQF
TRBV20-1	TRBJ2-7	SAREGRRSYEQY
TRBV20-1	TRBJ2-4	SARGASGGQNIQY
TRBV7-3	TRBJ2-5	ASSLRPSGETQY
TRBV29-1	TRBJ2-1	SGLADNEQF
TRBV12-3/TRBV12-4	TRBJ2-1	ASRGQGIYNEQF
TRBV7-9	TRBJ2-3	ASSWVEDTQY
TRBV5-6	TRBJ1-6	ASSSGTDRSSYNSPLH
TRBV28	TRBJ2-3	ASSLWAADTQY
TRBV27	TRBJ2-1	ASSLGIRGNEQF
TRBV20-1	TRBJ1-6	SARAAPGSRGAPYNSPLH
TRBV29-1	TRBJ2-7	SVEVGGYEQY
TRBV4-1	TRBJ2-7	ASSQRTSGSSYEQY
TRBV9	TRBJ1-1	ASSVGDRDTEAF
TRBV29-1	TRBJ1-5	SVEGQGQGQPQH
TRBV6-5	TRBJ2-1	ASSRLAGGHNEQF
TRBV12-3/TRBV12-4	TRBJ2-1	ASSVAGGVNEQF
TRBV2	TRBJ2-1	ASAGPTGSNEQF
TRBV7-2	TRBJ2-7	ASSPRRSYEQY
TRBV3-1	TRBJ2-1	ASSQFGAGDSYNEQF
TRBV7-4	TRBJ1-2	ASRFSLGGGYT
TRBV28	TRBJ2-5	ASSSSDRPYETQY
TRBV4-2	TRBJ1-1	ASSGTGGSNTEAF
TRBV20-1	TRBJ2-5	SARDPRERETQY
TRBV3-1	TRBJ2-1	ASTHPTSGGAGYEQF
TRBV5-1	TRBJ2-3	ASTGGATDTQY
TRBV20-1	TRBJ2-1	SAGTSAQNEQF
TRBV15	TRBJ2-7	ATSRAQKGYEQY
TRBV28	TRBJ1-6	ASSGDRLSPLH
TRBV5-1	TRBJ2-1	ASSLAPGLAYTDEQF
TRBV5-1	TRBJ2-1	ASSLGSGTMENEQF